A single sample is the source of the 30 T cell receptor beta chains below, sequenced in a study of shared clonotypes between healthy human individuals. Generated by immunoSEQ multiplex PCR, the TCRdb table keeps only in-frame clones and is missing some. Of millions of clones listed, roughly 94% were seen once; the top ten hold 0.13%. Sample: naive CD4+ T cells sorted from blood. This sample's subset: CD45RA+ positively selected. The receptors originated from a man younger than 30 in good health.

In the case of this clone: The identical CDR3 is also encoded by other nucleotide sequences in the sample. V and J are TRBV14 and TRBJ1-1; D unclear. CDR3 length: 13 residues. Deletions cut 0 bases from V and 0 bases from J, with 2 bases between. Per germline, CDR1 SGHDN and CDR2 FVKESK. The CDR3 DNA reads TGTGCCAGCAGCCAAGAGTTGAACACTGAAGCTTTCTTT. It yields the protein CASSQELNTEAFF.

The chain couples TRBV6-6 to TRBJ1-2; perhaps TRBD1 as D (6 bases). Germline V gives CDR1 MNHNY, CDR2 SVGAGI (reference sequence). Deletions cut 7 bases from V and 4 bases from J, with 16 bases between. This CDR3 spans 14 amino acids. CDR3 loop: CASNNPTGSYGYTF. CDR3 bases: TGTGCCAGCAATAACCCTACAGGGAGCTATGGCTACACCTTC.

This rearrangement joins TRBV7-9 to TRBJ1-6; TRBD1 is a possible D gene (6 bases). The CDR3 runs 17 residues. Germline CDR1 is SEHNR and CDR2 is FQNEAQ (reference sequence). V was shortened by 7 bases and J by 0 bases, with 16 bases between the two germline ends. In DNA, the CDR3 is TGTGCCAGCACCGAGGGGGGACGTACCTCCTATAATTCACCCCTCCACTTT. Translation gives CASTEGGRTSYNSPLHF.

The chain has TRBV11-3 and TRBJ2-5; maybe TRBD2 (5 bases). Trimming stripped 5 bases from V and 5 bases from J, with 12 bases between. The CDR3 length is 13 residues. Germline V lookup: CDR1 SGHNT, CDR2 YENEEA. The CDR3 coding sequence is TGTGCCAGCAGCCTAAGGGAGCGCGAGACCCAGTACTTC. Translating it yields CASSLRERETQYF.

V gene TRBV6-6 combines with J gene TRBJ2-7, with 13 bases that match TRBD2. The germline V gene encodes CDR1 MNHNY and CDR2 SVGAGI (reference sequence). The V segment lost 6 bases and the J segment 7 bases; nucleotides outside the gene matches: 9. The CDR3 loop spans 15 amino acids. The CDR3 is CASSRTTSGRSEQYF. CDR3 bases: TGTGCCAGCAGCCGGACGACTAGCGGGAGGTCGGAGCAGTACTTC.

Notes on this clone: This specimen includes other DNA sequences encoding the same CDR3. The rearrangement links TRBV5-1 to TRBJ1-4; D remains unclear. Germline V lookup: CDR1 SGHRS, CDR2 YFSETQ. The germline V and J ends were trimmed by 0 bases and 4 bases, with 10 bases remaining between them. This CDR3 has 15 residues. The CDR3 here is CASSLGGAGNEKLFF. The CDR3 DNA sequence: TGCGCCAGCAGCTTGGGAGGTGCGGGTAATGAAAAACTGTTTTTT.

The V call is TRBV6-5, the J call TRBJ1-5; D gene ambiguous. Germline CDR1 and CDR2: MNHEY and SVGAGI. The CDR3 sequence is 13 residues long. V gave up 2 bases and J gave up 4 bases, with 6 bases separating them. The CDR3 nucleotides are TGTGCCAGCAGTTACGGAAGAAATCAGCCCCAGCATTTT. Its translation is CASSYGRNQPQHF.

V is TRBV13 and J is TRBJ2-7; D ambiguous. The V and J ends lost 0 bases and 3 bases respectively, with 9 bases between them. CDR1 and CDR2 (germline): PRHDT, FYEKMQ (reference sequence). The CDR3 spans 14 residues. CDR3 residues: CASSLGGKSYEQYF. The DNA for the CDR3 is TGTGCCAGCAGCTTAGGCGGAAAAAGCTACGAGCAGTACTTC.

Notes on this clone: The same CDR3 can be traced to other DNA sequences in this sample. The chain couples TRBV6-5 to TRBJ2-7; D remains ambiguous. This CDR3 spans 13 amino acids. Trimming pared 6 bases from V and 0 bases from J, leaving 9 bases between. Germline V gene lookup returns CDR1 MNHEY and CDR2 SVGAGI. The CDR3 reads CASRGGGSYEQYF. The CDR3 nucleotides read TGTGCCAGCAGGGGTGGCGGCTCCTACGAGCAGTACTTC.

The rearrangement links TRBV5-4 to TRBJ1-2; the D is unclear. The CDR3 runs to 13 residues. Germline CDR1 SGHNT, CDR2 YYREEE (reference sequence). The V and J ends lost 0 bases and 0 bases respectively, with 3 bases between them. CDR3 in DNA: TGTGCCAGCAGCTTGGACGCTAACTATGGCTACACCTTC. Its protein is CASSLDANYGYTF.

V usage is TRBV30 and J usage is TRBJ1-4; D may be TRBD1 (6 bases). Germline V gene sequence: CDR1 GTSNPN, CDR2 SVGIG (reference sequence). CDR3 length: 14 amino acids. Trimming cost V 0 bases and J 7 bases, with 12 bases left between them. The CDR3 region is CAWSVAGGREKLFF. CDR3 bases: TGTGCCTGGAGTGTAGCCGGGGGCCGTGAAAAACTGTTTTTT.

This rearrangement joins TRBV10-3 to TRBJ2-2, with a possible D match to TRBD2 (5 bases). With 10 bases removed from V and 4 bases from J, the gap between germline ends came to 13 bases. Looked up from germline, CDR1 is ENHRY and CDR2 is SYGVKD. This CDR3 is built from 13 residues. The CDR3 loop is CATTAGGTGELFF. CDR3 DNA: TGTGCCACCACAGCCGGAGGCACCGGGGAGCTGTTTTTT.

For this clone: Sequence at one end of the junction differs from germline and may be a read error. The chain joins TRBV10-1 to TRBJ2-3; D is perhaps TRBD1 (6 bases). CDR3 length: 8 amino acids. Germline lookup yields CDR1 WNHNN and CDR2 SYGVQD (reference sequence). CDR3 DNA: TGCGCCAGCCCCAGGGGCGGTTTT. The encoded protein is CASPRGGF.

Notes on this clone: At one boundary the junction diverges from the germline segment, which might be a read error. The rearrangement uses TRBV28 and TRBJ2-3, with D uncertain. The CDR3 has 13 residues. The germline CDR1 and CDR2 sequences are MDHEN and SYDVKM. CDR3 sequence (DNA): TGTGGCAGCAGTTTCGTCAGCACAGATACGCAGTATTTT. Amino acid sequence: CGSSFVSTDTQYF. Full variable domain (missing parts from reference TRBV28 and TRBJ2-3): DVKVTQSSRYLVKRTGEKVFLECVQDMDHENMFWYRQDPGLGLRLIYFSYDVKMKEKGDIPEGYSVSREKKERFSLILESASTNQTSMYLCGSSFVSTDTQYFGPGTRLTVL.

The chain employs TRBV5-4 and TRBJ2-2; 8 bases map to TRBD1. Germline lookup yields CDR1 SGHNT and CDR2 YYREEE (reference sequence). After removal of 0 bases from V and 0 bases from J, the junction contained 4 bases not matched to a gene. The CDR3 extends over 17 amino acids. DNA for the CDR3: TGTGCCAGCAGCTTGGGAATGGACAGGGCGAACACCGGGGAGCTGTTTTTT. It specifies CASSLGMDRANTGELFF. The full variable domain, in which reference TRBV5-4 and TRBJ2-2 provide the parts outside the CDR3, is ETGVTQSPTHLIKTRGQQVTLRCSSQSGHNTVSWYQQALGQGPQFIFQYYREEENGRGNFPPRFSGLQFPNYSSELNVNALELDDSALYLCASSLGMDRANTGELFFGEGSRLTVL.

The chain is built from TRBV7-2 and TRBJ2-2; no firm D call. Trimming pared 5 bases from V and 4 bases from J, leaving 11 bases between. Germline V lookup: CDR1 SGHTA, CDR2 FQGNSA. This CDR3 spans 14 amino acids. The CDR3 loop is CASSPDTGTGELFF. DNA of the CDR3: TGTGCCAGCAGCCCCGATACCGGCACCGGGGAGCTGTTTTTT.

The chain carries TRBV10-3 and TRBJ2-7, with 8 bases identical to TRBD2. CDR1 and CDR2 (germline): ENHRY, SYGVKD. CDR3 size: 17 residues. With V trimmed by 0 bases and J by 5 bases, 12 bases remained unmatched. The CDR3 region has the DNA TGTGCCATCAGTGAGTCAAGCGGGAGTTACTCGGGCCACGAGCAGTACTTC. This encodes CAISESSGSYSGHEQYF.

A remark on this clone: Other DNA sequences of this sample code for an identical CDR3. The CDR3 DNA is TGTGCCTGGAGCCGGGACTACGAGCAGTACTTC. This codes for CAWSRDYEQYF. The gene calls are TRBV30 and TRBJ2-7, with D perhaps matching TRBD2 (5 bases). Germline V gene sequence: CDR1 GTSNPN, CDR2 SVGIG (reference sequence). CDR3 size: 11 residues. V was pared by 3 bases and J by 3 bases, with 6 bases between.

CDR3 region: CARSLGGQSTDTQYF. The CDR3 DNA sequence: TGTGCCAGAAGCTTGGGCGGACAGAGCACAGATACGCAGTATTTT. V is TRBV5-3 and J is TRBJ2-3, with D maybe TRBD1 (6 bases). Being an ORF, TRBV5-3 has a function that is uncertain. CDR3 length: 15 amino acids. Trimming left V 0 bases short and J 0 bases short, with 8 bases between.

This clone was seen a single time. This chain joins TRBV6-1 and TRBJ1-1; D remains ambiguous. The CDR3 covers 14 residues. V was trimmed by 6 bases and J by 0 bases, leaving 11 bases between them. CDR1 is MNHNS and CDR2 is SASEGT in the germline V gene. This CDR3 reads CASSAKSVNTEAFF. As DNA, the CDR3 is TGTGCCAGCAGCGCTAAGTCAGTGAACACTGAAGCTTTCTTT.

The J gene is TRBJ2-5, the V gene TRBV4-1; the D call may be TRBD1 or TRBD2 (6 bases each). CDR1 and CDR2 from the germline V gene are MGHRA and YSYEKL. The CDR3 sequence is 15 residues long. Trimming pared 1 base from V and 4 bases from J, leaving 13 bases between. CDR3 DNA sequence: TGCGCCAGCAGCCAAGTTTACGGGGGCGGAGAGACCCAGTACTTC. It encodes CASSQVYGGGETQYF.

The V and J genes are TRBV30 and TRBJ2-4; a possible D gene is TRBD1 (5 bases). CDR3 length: 13 amino acids. Germline V lookup: CDR1 GTSNPN, CDR2 SVGIG (reference sequence). V was cut by 2 bases and J by 7 bases, with 12 bases left in between. CDR3 in amino acids: CAWSLTRQNIQYF. Written as DNA, the CDR3 is TGTGCCTGGAGTCTCACGAGACAGAACATTCAGTACTTC.

The chain joins TRBV18 to TRBJ1-2; TRBD1 matches at 8 bases. J was trimmed by 5 bases and V by 3 bases; bases with no gene match: 5. CDR3 length: 14 residues. Germline CDR1 KGHSH, CDR2 LQKENI. The CDR3 region is CASSPGQGFYGYTF. The CDR3 DNA is TGTGCCAGCTCACCCGGACAGGGTTTTTATGGCTACACCTTC.

CDR3: CASSFRESTDTQYF. The CDR3 DNA follows: TGTGCCAGCAGCTTTAGGGAGAGCACAGATACGCAGTATTTT. The chain links TRBV11-3 to TRBJ2-3; the D gene is possibly TRBD2 (5 bases). Germline lookup yields CDR1 SGHNT and CDR2 YENEEA. The CDR3 has 14 residues. With 3 bases removed from V and 0 bases from J, the gap between germline ends came to 7 bases.

The chain couples TRBV6-5 to TRBJ1-1; TRBD1 aligns across 10 bases. The CDR3 length is 13 residues. Looked up from germline, CDR1 is MNHEY and CDR2 is SVGAGI. Trimming took 7 bases from V and 4 from J; bases not matched to a gene: 3. Here the CDR3 DNA reads TGTGCCAGCACCAGGACAGGGGGCACTGAAGCTTTCTTT. This gives the protein CASTRTGGTEAFF.

The chain employs TRBV18 and TRBJ2-2, with 7 bases identical to TRBD1. CDR1 and CDR2 from the germline V gene are KGHSH and LQKENI. The CDR3 has 15 residues. V lost 6 bases to trimming and J lost 4 bases; unmatched junction nucleotides: 8. CDR3 loop: CASSGLGQLTGELFF. For the CDR3, the DNA is TGTGCCAGCTCTGGACTGGGACAGCTCACCGGGGAGCTGTTTTTT.

Regarding this clone: This same CDR3 is encoded by further DNA sequences in the sample. The gene calls are TRBV18 and TRBJ2-3, with a possible D match to TRBD2 (6 bases). This CDR3 has 14 residues. Looked up from germline, CDR1 is KGHSH and CDR2 is LQKENI. Deletions cut 0 bases from V and 6 bases from J, with 10 bases between. The CDR3, as DNA: TGTGCCAGCTCACCACCGGGACTCCCGGATACGCAGTATTTT. This codes for CASSPPGLPDTQYF.

The chain joins TRBV28 to TRBJ2-7; D may correspond to TRBD1 or TRBD2 (5 bases each). Germline assignment: CDR1 MDHEN and CDR2 SYDVKM. The ends were cut back, 1 base at V and 3 bases at J, with 7 bases in the middle. The length of the CDR3 is 13 residues. The CDR3 bases are TGTGCCAGCAGTTTATCGGGACGCTACGAGCAGTACTTC. Its protein product is CASSLSGRYEQYF.

The V call is TRBV4-3, the J call TRBJ1-2; no firm D call. Germline V lookup: CDR1 LGHNA, CDR2 YSLEER. The CDR3 totals 15 residues. V was pared by 0 bases and J by 4 bases, with 12 bases between. CDR3 loop: CASSQDITTSYGYTF. CDR3 coding DNA: TGCGCCAGCAGCCAAGATATCACGACCTCCTATGGCTACACCTTC.

The chain recombines TRBV15 with TRBJ1-6, with D unresolved. V was shortened by 3 bases and J by 5 bases, with 5 bases between the two germline ends. Germline lookup yields CDR1 LNHNV and CDR2 YYDKDF (reference sequence). This CDR3 has 13 amino acids. The CDR3 loop reads CATSREDNSPLHF. CDR3 DNA sequence: TGTGCCACCAGCAGGGAAGATAATTCACCCCTCCACTTT.